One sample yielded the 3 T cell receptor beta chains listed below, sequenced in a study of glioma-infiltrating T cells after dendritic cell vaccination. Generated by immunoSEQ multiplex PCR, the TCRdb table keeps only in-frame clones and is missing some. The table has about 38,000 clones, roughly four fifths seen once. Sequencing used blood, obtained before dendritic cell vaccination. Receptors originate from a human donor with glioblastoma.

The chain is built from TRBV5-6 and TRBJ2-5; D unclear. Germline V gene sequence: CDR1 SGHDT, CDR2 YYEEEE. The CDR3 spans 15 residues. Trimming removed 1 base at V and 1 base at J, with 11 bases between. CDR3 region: CASSLRATLQETQYF. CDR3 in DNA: TGTGCCAGCAGCTTGCGCGCGACACTCCAAGAGACCCAGTACTTC. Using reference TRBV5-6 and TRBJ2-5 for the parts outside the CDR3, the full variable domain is DAGVTQSPTHLIKTRGQQVTLRCSPKSGHDTVSWYQQALGQGPQFIFQYYEEEERQRGNFPDRFSGHQFPNYSSELNVNALLLGDSALYLCASSLRATLQETQYFGPGTRLLVL.

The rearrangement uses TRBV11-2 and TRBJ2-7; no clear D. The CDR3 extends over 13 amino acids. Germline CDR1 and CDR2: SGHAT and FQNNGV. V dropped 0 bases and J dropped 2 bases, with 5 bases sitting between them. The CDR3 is CASSLEEPYEQYF. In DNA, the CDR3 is TGTGCCAGCAGCTTAGAGGAGCCCTACGAGCAGTACTTC.

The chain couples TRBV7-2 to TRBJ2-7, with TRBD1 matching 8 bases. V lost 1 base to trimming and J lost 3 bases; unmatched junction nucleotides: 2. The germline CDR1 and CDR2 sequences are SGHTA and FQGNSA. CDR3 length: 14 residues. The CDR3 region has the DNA TGTGCCAGCAGCTTAGGAGGACAGGGCTACGAGCAGTACTTC. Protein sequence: CASSLGGQGYEQYF. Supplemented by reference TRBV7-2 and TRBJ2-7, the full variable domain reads GAGVSQSPSNKVTEKGKDVELRCDPISGHTALYWYRQSLGQGLEFLIYFQGNSAPDKSGLPSDRFSAERTGGSVSTLTIQRTQQEDSAVYLCASSLGGQGYEQYFGPGTRLTVT.